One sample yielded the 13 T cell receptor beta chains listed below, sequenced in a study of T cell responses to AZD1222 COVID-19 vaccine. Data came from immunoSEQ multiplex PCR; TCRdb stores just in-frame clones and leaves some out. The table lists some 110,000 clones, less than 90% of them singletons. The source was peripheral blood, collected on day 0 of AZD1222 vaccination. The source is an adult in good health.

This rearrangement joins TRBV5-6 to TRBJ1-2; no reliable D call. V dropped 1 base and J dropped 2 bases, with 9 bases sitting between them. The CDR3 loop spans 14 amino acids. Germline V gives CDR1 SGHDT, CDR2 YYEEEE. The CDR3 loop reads CASSLWEANYGYTF. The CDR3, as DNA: TGTGCCAGCAGCTTGTGGGAGGCGAACTATGGCTACACCTTC.

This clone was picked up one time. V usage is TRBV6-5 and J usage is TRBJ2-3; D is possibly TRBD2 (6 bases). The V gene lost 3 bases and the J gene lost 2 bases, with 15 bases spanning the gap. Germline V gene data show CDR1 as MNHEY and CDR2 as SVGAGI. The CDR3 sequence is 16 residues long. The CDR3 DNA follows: TGTGCCAGCAGTTATTCGCTATGGGGGGACACAGATACGCAGTATTTT. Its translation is CASSYSLWGDTDTQYF.

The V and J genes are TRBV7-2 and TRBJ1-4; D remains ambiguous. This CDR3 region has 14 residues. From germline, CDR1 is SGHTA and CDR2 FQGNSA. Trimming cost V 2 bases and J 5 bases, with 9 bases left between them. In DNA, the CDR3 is TGTGCCAGCAGCTTAATGACACTGAATGAAAAACTGTTTTTT. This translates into CASSLMTLNEKLFF.

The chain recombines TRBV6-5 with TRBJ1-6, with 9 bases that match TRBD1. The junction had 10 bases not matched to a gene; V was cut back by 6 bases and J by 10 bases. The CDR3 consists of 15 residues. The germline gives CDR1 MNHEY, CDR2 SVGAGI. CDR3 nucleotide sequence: TGTGCCAGCAGGCTCCTAACAGGGGGCCAATCACCCCTCCACTTT. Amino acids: CASRLLTGGQSPLHF.

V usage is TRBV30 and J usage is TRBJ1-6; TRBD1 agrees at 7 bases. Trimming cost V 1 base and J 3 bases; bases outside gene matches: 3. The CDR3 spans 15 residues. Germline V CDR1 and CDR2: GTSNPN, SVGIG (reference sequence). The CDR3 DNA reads TGTGCCTGGAGTGCGACAGGGAACTATAATTCACCCCTCCACTTT. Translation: CAWSATGNYNSPLHF. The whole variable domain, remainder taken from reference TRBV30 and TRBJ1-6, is SQTIHQWPATLVQPVGSPLSLECTVEGTSNPNLYWYRQAAGRGLQLLFYSVGIGQISSEVPQNLSASRPQDRQFILSSKKLLLSDSGFYLCAWSATGNYNSPLHFGNGTRLTVT.

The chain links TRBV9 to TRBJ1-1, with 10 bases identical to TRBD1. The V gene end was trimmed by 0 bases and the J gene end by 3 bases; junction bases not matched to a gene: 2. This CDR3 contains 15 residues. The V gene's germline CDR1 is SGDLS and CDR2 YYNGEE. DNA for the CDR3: TGTGCCAGCAGCGTAGTAGGGACAGGGGACACTGAAGCTTTCTTT. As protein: CASSVVGTGDTEAFF.

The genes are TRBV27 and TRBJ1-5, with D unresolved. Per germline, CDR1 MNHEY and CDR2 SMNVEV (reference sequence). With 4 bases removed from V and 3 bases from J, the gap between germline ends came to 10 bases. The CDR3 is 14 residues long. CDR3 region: CASSSVSLNQPQHF. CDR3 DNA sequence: TGTGCCAGCAGTTCGGTCAGTCTCAATCAGCCCCAGCATTTT.

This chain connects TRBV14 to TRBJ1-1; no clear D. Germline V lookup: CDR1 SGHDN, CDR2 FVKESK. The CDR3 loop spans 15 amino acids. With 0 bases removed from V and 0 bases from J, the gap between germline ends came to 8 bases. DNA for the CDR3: TGTGCCAGCAGCCAAGAAGGCCACTTGAACACTGAAGCTTTCTTT. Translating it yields CASSQEGHLNTEAFF.

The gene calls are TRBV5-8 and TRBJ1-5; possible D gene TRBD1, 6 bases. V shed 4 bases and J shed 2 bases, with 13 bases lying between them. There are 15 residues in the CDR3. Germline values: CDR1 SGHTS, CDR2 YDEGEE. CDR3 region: CASSLGDIGNQPQHF. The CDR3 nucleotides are TGTGCCAGCAGCCTCGGGGACATCGGCAATCAGCCCCAGCATTTT.

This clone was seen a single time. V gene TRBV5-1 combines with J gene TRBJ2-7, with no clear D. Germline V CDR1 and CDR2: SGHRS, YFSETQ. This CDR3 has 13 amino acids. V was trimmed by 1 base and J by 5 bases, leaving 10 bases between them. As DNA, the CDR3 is TGCGCCAGCAGCTTGACGGGTTCCCACGAGCAGTACTTC. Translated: CASSLTGSHEQYF.

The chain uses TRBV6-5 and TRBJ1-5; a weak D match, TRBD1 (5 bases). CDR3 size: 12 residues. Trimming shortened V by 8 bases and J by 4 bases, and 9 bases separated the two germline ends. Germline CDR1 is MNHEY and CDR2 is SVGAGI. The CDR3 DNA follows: TGTGCCAGCGGGGGGAATAATCAGCCCCAGCATTTT. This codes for CASGGNNQPQHF.

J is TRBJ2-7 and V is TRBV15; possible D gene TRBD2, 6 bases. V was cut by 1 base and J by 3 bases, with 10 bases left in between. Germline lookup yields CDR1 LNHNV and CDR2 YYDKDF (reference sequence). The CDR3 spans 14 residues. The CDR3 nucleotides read TGTGCCACCAGCAGAGGGGGCGGGGTCTACGAGCAGTACTTC. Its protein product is CATSRGGGVYEQYF.

CDR3 sequence (DNA): TGTGCCAGCAGCCAAGATTACCCTTATGGCTACACCTTC. Amino acid sequence: CASSQDYPYGYTF. This chain connects TRBV4-2 to TRBJ1-2, with D uncertain. The germline V gene has CDR1 LGHNA and CDR2 YNFKEQ. Trimming took 0 bases from V and 5 from J, leaving 7 bases between them. CDR3 length equals 13 residues.